Listed here are 8 T cell receptor beta chains from one sample, sequenced in a study of T cells in tuberculosis. The protocol was immunoSEQ multiplex PCR, while the TCRdb copy is restricted to in-frame clones and leaves out a portion. The data show 20,000 to 25,000 clones, 95% to 98% seen once. The specimen sequenced was PBMCs. Receptors originate from a donor aged 10-29 years with latent tuberculosis or without tuberculosis infection.

The CDR3 region has the DNA TGTGCCAGCAGTGAAGTTAGGGGCACTGAAGCTTTCTTT. As protein: CASSEVRGTEAFF. The gene calls are TRBV2 and TRBJ1-1, with a tentative D call TRBD1 (5 bases). The CDR3 consists of 13 residues. Deletions cut 1 base from V and 4 bases from J, with 7 bases between. The V gene's germline CDR1 is SNHLY and CDR2 FYNNEI.

The J gene is TRBJ1-5, the V gene TRBV6-5; 10 nucleotides line up with TRBD1. Germline CDR1 is MNHEY and CDR2 is SVGAGI. CDR3 size: 15 residues. The junction had 8 bases not matched to a gene; V was cut back by 6 bases and J by 6 bases. CDR3 sequence reads: CASRTSGTGAQPQHF. Here the CDR3 DNA reads TGTGCCAGCAGAACATCCGGGACAGGGGCTCAGCCCCAGCATTTT.

V usage is TRBV11-2 and J usage is TRBJ1-1, with TRBD1 identical over 11 bases. The germline V gene encodes CDR1 SGHAT and CDR2 FQNNGV. Unmatched junction bases numbered 8, after V lost 5 bases and J lost 3 bases. The CDR3 runs to 16 residues. The CDR3 DNA sequence: TGTGCCAGCAGCCACCGGACAGGGGGCTGGGACACTGAAGCTTTCTTT. Translating gives CASSHRTGGWDTEAFF.

The chain carries TRBV27 and TRBJ2-5, with 7 nucleotides matching TRBD2. Losses at the gene ends were 2 bases for V and 5 bases for J; bases not matched to a gene: 8. Germline V gene lookup returns CDR1 MNHEY and CDR2 SMNVEV (reference sequence). CDR3 length equals 15 residues. CDR3 sequence: CASSLLAGDGETQYF. Here the CDR3 DNA reads TGTGCCAGCAGTTTACTGGCGGGAGATGGTGAGACCCAGTACTTC.

This chain connects TRBV28 to TRBJ1-2; 11 nucleotides align to TRBD1. Germline V gives CDR1 MDHEN, CDR2 SYDVKM. The CDR3 is made up of 12 amino acids. CDR3 sequence (DNA): TGTCTTACCGGGACAGGGGGTTCCGGCTACACCTTC. It yields the protein CLTGTGGSGYTF.

The genes are TRBV15 and TRBJ1-3; tentative D call: TRBD1 (5 bases). The germline gives CDR1 LNHNV, CDR2 YYDKDF (reference sequence). This CDR3 is 18 amino acids long. Trimming pared 1 base from V and 0 bases from J, leaving 16 bases between. CDR3 residues: CATSRVRGLLTSGNTIYF. CDR3 DNA: TGTGCCACCAGCAGAGTACGGGGACTCCTGACCTCTGGAAACACCATATATTTT.

The sample holds one count of this clone. The gene calls are TRBV7-9 and TRBJ2-7, with D possibly being TRBD2 (5 bases). The germline V and J ends were trimmed by 0 bases and 3 bases, with 12 bases remaining between them. Looked up from germline, CDR1 is SEHNR and CDR2 is FQNEAQ (reference sequence). The CDR3 extends over 15 amino acids. The CDR3 nucleotides are TGTGCCAGCAGCTTAGCTAGCGCTTACCACTACGAGCAGTACTTC. It is translated as CASSLASAYHYEQYF.

The rearrangement joins TRBV19 to TRBJ2-7; tentative D call: TRBD1 (5 bases). The CDR3 runs 13 residues. V was trimmed by 4 bases and J by 4 bases, leaving 11 bases between them. In germline, CDR1 is LNHDA, CDR2 SQIVND (reference sequence). For the CDR3, the DNA is TGTGCCAGTAGTACGACAGCCCTGTACGAGCAGTACTTC. It encodes CASSTTALYEQYF.